Listed below are T cell receptor beta chains from one sample, sequenced in a study of OX40 agonist ivuxolimab in advanced cancers. Repertoires were generated with immunoSEQ multiplex PCR, while TCRdb's copy carries only in-frame clones and drops some. Among 20,000 to 30,000 clones listed, about 70% were seen once. Material: CD4+ or CD8+ T cells sorted from blood, obtained in a trial of the OX40 agonist ivuxolimab. The receptors were sampled from an adult with an advanced solid tumor such as melanoma, head and neck, liver or kidney cancer. Both conserved end residues are part of each CDR3. D genes are given only for firm matches. The listing skips clone size in some rows; elsewhere it reads once, few, many or a size class.

D gene	V gene	J gene	clone size	CDR3 protein	CDR3 DNA
TRBD1	TRBV12-5	TRBJ2-2	-	CASGWTGDTGELFF	TGTGCTAGTGGCTGGACAGGGGACACCGGGGAGCTGTTTTTT
-	TRBV6-4	TRBJ1-5	-	CASSAGEGQPQHF	TGTGCCAGCAGTGCCGGGGAGGGTCAGCCCCAGCATTTT
-	TRBV11-3	TRBJ2-3	-	CASSLGGGATDTQYF	TGTGCCAGCAGCTTAGGGGGCGGTGCGACAGATACGCAGTATTTT
TRBD2	TRBV5-1	TRBJ2-2	few	CASSSTSGGAGELFF	TGCGCCAGCAGCTCCACTAGCGGGGGGGCCGGGGAGCTGTTTTTT
TRBD2	TRBV11-1	TRBJ2-5	few	CASSLRLAGEETQYF	TGTGCCAGCAGCTTGAGACTAGCGGGGGAGGAGACCCAGTACTTC
TRBD1	TRBV6-6	TRBJ1-5	-	CASSFTTGPLQPQHF	TGTGCCAGCAGTTTCACGACAGGGCCTTTGCAGCCCCAGCATTTT
-	TRBV5-3	TRBJ2-7	-	CARNLPNRQTYEQYF	TGTGCCAGAAACTTACCGAATCGACAGACCTACGAGCAGTACTTC
-	TRBV7-6	TRBJ1-1	-	CASSLEASGRTRNTEAFF	TGTGCCAGCAGCTTAGAGGCATCAGGGCGGACTCGGAACACTGAAGCTTTCTTT
TRBD1	TRBV7-2	TRBJ2-5	-	CASSPDRAAETQYF	TGTGCCAGCAGTCCAGACAGGGCCGCGGAGACCCAGTACTTC
-	TRBV7-9	TRBJ1-1	-	CASSFVPLGGLMNTEAFF	TGTGCCAGCAGCTTTGTCCCCTTGGGGGGGCTCATGAACACTGAAGCTTTCTTT
-	TRBV7-9	TRBJ1-3	-	CASSLSSSWQLGNTIYF	TGTGCCAGCAGCTTATCTTCGTCCTGGCAGCTCGGAAACACCATATATTTT
-	TRBV27	TRBJ1-6	-	CASSLTRDSSSYNSPLHF	TGTGCCAGCAGTTTAACCCGAGACAGCAGCTCCTATAATTCACCCCTCCACTTT
-	TRBV21-1	TRBJ1-6	-	CASTKPTEVNSPLHF	TGTGCCAGCACCAAACCGACAGAGGTAAATTCACCCCTCCACTTT
-	TRBV14	TRBJ1-3	few	CASTPGHSGNTIYF	TGTGCCAGCACCCCGGGACACTCTGGAAACACCATATATTTT
-	TRBV7-9	TRBJ2-1	-	CASSLWTGGRWKNEQFF	TGTGCCAGCAGCTTATGGACTGGGGGCCGGTGGAAGAATGAGCAGTTCTTC
TRBD1	TRBV19	TRBJ1-2	-	CASSIQDRGLDGYTF	TGTGCCAGTAGTATACAGGACAGGGGGCTTGATGGCTACACCTTC
-	TRBV18	TRBJ2-2	few	CASSRTDLGDNTGELFF	TGTGCCAGCTCACGCACGGACCTGGGTGACAACACCGGGGAGCTGTTTTTT
-	TRBV5-4	TRBJ2-3	few	CASSRRDLRPDTQYF	TGTGCCAGCAGCCGCCGGGACCTTAGGCCAGATACGCAGTATTTT
-	TRBV5-1	TRBJ1-6	-	CASSLEMVGNSPLHF	TGCGCCAGCAGCTTGGAGATGGTCGGGAATTCACCCCTCCACTTT
-	TRBV19	TRBJ1-3	-	CATHVSDSRSGNTIYF	TGTGCCACTCATGTCTCGGACAGCCGCTCTGGAAACACCATATATTTT
TRBD2	TRBV6-5	TRBJ2-1	few	CASSSVGGGFRNEQFF	TGTGCCAGCAGTTCCGTCGGCGGGGGGTTCAGGAATGAGCAGTTCTTC
-	TRBV2	TRBJ2-5	-	CASSREKETQYF	TGTGCCAGCAGTCGGGAAAAAGAGACCCAGTACTTC
TRBD1	TRBV5-1	TRBJ2-4	few	CASSLESRGRAKNIQYF	TGCGCCAGCAGCTTGGAGTCCAGGGGGCGAGCCAAAAACATTCAGTACTTC
TRBD1	TRBV4-1	TRBJ1-3	-	CASSRSSGGSGNTIYF	TGCGCCAGCAGCCGGTCGTCAGGGGGCTCTGGAAACACCATATATTTT
-	TRBV15	TRBJ1-6	-	CATKAGNNSPLHF	TGTGCCACCAAAGCCGGTAATAATTCACCCCTCCACTTT
-	TRBV9	TRBJ2-3	medium-sized	CASSLARTDTQYF	TGTGCCAGCAGCCTTGCCCGTACAGATACGCAGTATTTT
TRBD1	TRBV5-1	TRBJ2-5	few	CASSLGTGGGETQYF	TGCGCCAGCAGCTTGGGGACAGGTGGGGGAGAGACCCAGTACTTC